This is a list of T cell receptor beta chains from one sample in a study of graft-versus-host responses after intestinal transplantation. Only in-frame clones appear in the TCRdb table, and some are missing; sequencing was by immunoSEQ multiplex PCR. In the table there are roughly 62,000 clones, 91% of which are singletons. Sample: PBMCs, taken roughly 120 days after intestinal transplantation. The source is a human patient who received an intestinal transplant, so some T cells may come from the graft donor. Both conserved end residues are part of each CDR3. The order of the fields is CDR3 DNA, CDR3 protein, J gene, CDR3 length, D gene, V gene, clone size. A D gene is named only where the DNA matches it firmly. Clone sizes are given selectively: once, few, many, or a class where the clone is expanded.

TGTGCCAGCAGCCCCCAAGGAACGGGAGAGACCCAGTACTTC CASSPQGTGETQYF TRBJ2-5 14 . TRBV9 .
TGTGCCAGTTTCCAGGGTTATGGCTACACCTTC CASFQGYGYTF TRBJ1-2 11 . TRBV19 .
TGTGCCAGCAGTTCCTTGCTGGACAGTCCAATTTATAGCTCCTACGAGCAGTACTTC CASSSLLDSPIYSSYEQYF TRBJ2-7 19 . TRBV2 .
TGTGCCAGCAGCCAAGCTTCTACTTGGACCCAGTACTTC CASSQASTWTQYF TRBJ2-5 13 . TRBV14 .
TGTGCCAGCAGCGCCCTATCTGGACTAGCGGGGGAGACCCAGTACTTC CASSALSGLAGETQYF TRBJ2-5 16 TRBD2 TRBV9 .
TGTGCCAGCAGTTTATCGGGACAGGGGGGAGGCTACACCTTC CASSLSGQGGGYTF TRBJ1-2 14 TRBD1 TRBV27 .
TGTGCCAGCAGCCCACTCCCCGGGACAGTCCCCTTGGCCAGAGATACGCAGTATTTT CASSPLPGTVPLARDTQYF TRBJ2-3 19 TRBD1 TRBV7-9 .
TGTGCCAGCAGCGACGTCGGGGAGAATGAAAAACTGTTTTTT CASSDVGENEKLFF TRBJ1-4 14 . TRBV7-6 .
TGTGCCAGCAGACCACGCCAGGGGGGCACAAATCAGCCCCAGCATTTT CASRPRQGGTNQPQHF TRBJ1-5 16 TRBD1 TRBV6-6 .
TGCGCCAGCAGCCAGGCGCCTGGGACGCCATACAATGAGCAGTTCTTC CASSQAPGTPYNEQFF TRBJ2-1 16 . TRBV4-1 .
TGCGCCAGCAGTCAATCAGTTTATCGGGAACGCGAGCAGTACTTC CASSQSVYREREQYF TRBJ2-7 15 . TRBV23-1 .
TGTGCCAGCAGCTTGGTCTCTATACGGGACACTGAAGCTTTCTTT CASSLVSIRDTEAFF TRBJ1-1 15 . TRBV5-6 once
TGTGCCGGGCACGGCACAGATACGCAGTATTTT CAGHGTDTQYF TRBJ2-3 11 . TRBV21-1 .
TGCGCCAGCAGCCAACCCCGGCGAGGCCTTCGGTTTTATGGCTACACCTTC CASSQPRRGLRFYGYTF TRBJ1-2 17 . TRBV4-1 .
TGTGCCAGCTCACTCTCCACCGACGAGCAGTACTTC CASSLSTDEQYF TRBJ2-7 12 . TRBV18 .
TGTGCCAGCAGTAGGGGCACGACCACTGAAGCTTTCTTT CASSRGTTTEAFF TRBJ1-1 13 . TRBV27 few
TGTGCCAGCCGAACCACTACAGGGGGCATGTACTTC CASRTTTGGMYF TRBJ2-7 12 TRBD1 TRBV28 .
TGTGCCAGTAGCGAACGGGACTCAAACGGATCACCCCTCCACTTT CASSERDSNGSPLHF TRBJ1-6 15 . TRBV19 once
TGTGCCAGCAGCAAAGGGGGGAGTTCCTACGAGCAGTACTTC CASSKGGSSYEQYF TRBJ2-7 14 . TRBV21-1 .
TGCGCCAGCAGCCAAGATACGGGGGGGCGGTACAATGAGCAGTTCTTC CASSQDTGGRYNEQFF TRBJ2-1 16 TRBD2 TRBV4-1 .
TGTGCCAGCAGCGTAGCCCGGGAGGGGGGGTCGGATGAAAAACTGTTTTTT CASSVAREGGSDEKLFF TRBJ1-4 17 . TRBV9 .
TGTGCCACCCTACCGGCAGGGTGGATGGCAGATACGCAGTATTTT CATLPAGWMADTQYF TRBJ2-3 15 . TRBV28 .
TGTGCCACCAGCAGAGGCCGGGGATCACCCCTCCACTTT CATSRGRGSPLHF TRBJ1-6 13 . TRBV15 .
TGTGCCAGTATTTGGGGAACCAACACTGAAGCTTTCTTT CASIWGTNTEAFF TRBJ1-1 13 . TRBV19 .
TGTGCCAGCAGTCACGGACAGCCTAATGAAAAACTGTTTTTT CASSHGQPNEKLFF TRBJ1-4 14 . TRBV2 .
TGCGCCAGCAGCTTGCGGGGAATTAGCACAGATACGCAGTATTTT CASSLRGISTDTQYF TRBJ2-3 15 . TRBV5-1 .
TGCAGCGTTGAAGCGACCGGTCGGGAGCTGTTTTTT CSVEATGRELFF TRBJ2-2 12 . TRBV29-1 .
TGTGCCAGCAGTCCCAACGGGGGGGCTAAGACTGAAGCTTTCTTT CASSPNGGAKTEAFF TRBJ1-1 15 . TRBV27 .
TGCGCCAGCAGCTTGTACGGGAGGGTACGCGAGCAGTACTTC CASSLYGRVREQYF TRBJ2-7 14 TRBD2 TRBV5-1 .
TGTGCCACCAATAAGGGGGCCTCCGTGTACAATGAGCAGTTCTTC CATNKGASVYNEQFF TRBJ2-1 15 TRBD1 TRBV27 once
TGTGCCAGCAGCGTAGTGGCCACGTTGAACACTGAAGCTTTCTTT CASSVVATLNTEAFF TRBJ1-1 15 . TRBV9 once
TGCGCCAGCAGCTGGACAGGGAATGAGCAGTTCTTC CASSWTGNEQFF TRBJ2-1 12 TRBD1 TRBV5-1 .
TGTGCCAGCATAGGGGTTGCCCGAAGCTCCTACGAGCAGTACTTC CASIGVARSSYEQYF TRBJ2-7 15 . TRBV2 .
TGTGCCAGCACTATAGACGGAGCGGCCCAGTACTTC CASTIDGAAQYF TRBJ2-5 12 . TRBV6-1 .
TGCGCCAGCAGCCAAATCGGGGGGCCCAACTATGGCTACATCTTC CASSQIGGPNYGYIF TRBJ1-2 15 . TRBV4-1 .
TGTGCCAGCAGTCAGAGGCTAGGGGACACTTTCAACAATGAGCAGTTCTTC CASSQRLGDTFNNEQFF TRBJ2-1 17 . TRBV2 .
TGTGCCACCAGAGTAGGACAGGGGGTTGGGCGGACTGAAGCTTTCTTT CATRVGQGVGRTEAFF TRBJ1-1 16 TRBD1 TRBV2 .
TGTGCCTGGGACGTTAAGTGTTATAGAAAGACCTATGGCTACACCTTC CAWDVKCYRKTYGYTF TRBJ1-2 16 . TRBV30 .
TGTGCCAGCAGCCAGGACAGGGGGGTTCTGAATGAGCAGTTCTTC CASSQDRGVLNEQFF TRBJ2-1 15 TRBD1 TRBV4-2 .
TGTGCCACCAGCAGAGATCTTAGGAGGGCGGGAGAGGTCGAGCAGTACTTC CATSRDLRRAGEVEQYF TRBJ2-7 17 TRBD2 TRBV15 .
TGTGCCAGCAGTGATCGGGCTCTTGGACAAGAGACCCAGTACTTC CASSDRALGQETQYF TRBJ2-5 15 . TRBV6-1 .